This TCR beta chain is drawn from a study of T cell responses to AZD1222 COVID-19 vaccine. Data came from immunoSEQ multiplex PCR; TCRdb stores just in-frame clones and leaves some out. This sample has fewer than 85,000 clones, with roughly 84% found just once. This clone was seen a few times. Germline V gene sequence: CDR1 LNHNV, CDR2 YYDKDF (reference sequence). Trimming cost V 3 bases and J 2 bases, with 8 bases left between them. CDR3 length: 14 amino acids. This receptor was obtained from an adult who received the AZD1222 COVID-19 vaccine. The material sequenced was peripheral blood, taken 28 days after the second AZD1222 dose. The gene calls are TRBV15 and TRBJ2-1; the D gene is possibly TRBD2 (5 bases). CDR3 residues: CATSSSVTYNEQFF. The CDR3 DNA sequence: TGTGCCACCAGCAGTAGCGTAACCTACAATGAGCAGTTCTTC.